The 29 T cell receptor beta chains listed next were all sequenced from one sample in a study of esophageal squamous cell carcinoma under preoperative chemotherapy. TCRdb ran MiXCR on the PCR reads and lists one entry per CDR3 protein. The table has some 32,000 distinct CDR3 sequences, around 50% seen once. As to time point: after preoperative PTX-NDP chemotherapy. This sample was taken from a patient given preoperative chemotherapy. These receptors originate from a human donor with esophageal squamous cell carcinoma. The donor label of this sample is uncertain.

This clonotype was seen at least ten times. V and J are TRBV7-6 and TRBJ2-7, with D possibly being TRBD2 (5 bases). The germline gives CDR1 SGHVS, CDR2 FNYEAQ. The CDR3 totals 13 residues. V lost 0 bases and J 4 bases, leaving 7 bases between the germline ends. CDR3 residues: CASSLAGAYEQYF. The CDR3 coding sequence is TGTGCCAGCAGCTTAGCGGGAGCATACGAGCAGTACTTC.

Written as DNA, the CDR3 is TGTGCCAGCAGCTTACATAGCGGGAGCCGGAATGAGCAGTTCTTC. Translating gives CASSLHSGSRNEQFF. J is TRBJ2-1 and V is TRBV7-2, with 9 bases identical to TRBD2. V trimming: 2 bases; J trimming: 7 bases; junction bases outside the gene matches: 6. The germline V gene encodes CDR1 SGHTA and CDR2 FQGNSA. The CDR3 loop spans 15 amino acids.

A word on this clonotype: One junction end disagrees with the germline gene, perhaps due to a read error. The chain carries TRBV7-8 and TRBJ2-3; a possible D gene is TRBD2 (6 bases). The CDR3 extends over 16 amino acids. From germline, CDR1 is SGHVS and CDR2 FQNEAQ. The CDR3 loop reads CASRGLGGVSTETLYF. The CDR3, as DNA: TGTGCCAGCAGGGGCCTCGGGGGTGTGAGCACAGAGACGCTGTATTTT.

For this clonotype: This may be a read error: a much more frequent sequence differs by one nucleotide. This chain uses TRBV11-2 with TRBJ2-1; D not resolved. The germline CDR1 and CDR2 sequences are SGHAT and FQNNGV. The germline V and J ends were trimmed by 5 bases and 13 bases, with 18 bases remaining between them. CDR3 length equals 13 residues. The CDR3 region has the DNA TGTGCCAGCAGCCCGGGCGGAGAAGAGACCCAGTTCTTC. Its translation is CASSPGGEETQFF.

By share of the sample, this clonotype is medium-sized. The V gene is TRBV7-2, the J gene TRBJ2-3; TRBD2 agrees at 16 bases. The CDR3 consists of 17 residues. V dropped 5 bases and J dropped 8; count of bases not matched to a gene: 10. Per germline, CDR1 SGHTA and CDR2 FQGNSA. This chain's CDR3 is CTSSELGLAGGQGTQYF. The CDR3 DNA reads as TGTACCAGCAGCGAACTGGGACTAGCGGGGGGGCAGGGTACGCAGTATTTT.

This clonotype was picked up one time. The CDR3 does not close with the conserved phenylalanine or tryptophan, likely indicating a read error. The limits of the CDR3 on the DNA are not certain, so only TCRdb's listed CDR3 is given. The rearrangement joins TRBV11-3 to TRBJ2-5; TRBD1 is the table's D call and was not checked against the DNA. With termini counted, the CDR3 has 14 amino acids. Germline CDR1 reads SGHNT; CDR2 reads YENEEA. The CDR3 here is CASSLEGARVAQHS.

The V gene is TRBV6-5, the J gene TRBJ2-5; 12 bases are shared with TRBD1. With the DNA end fitting TRBJ2-1 better, the J assignment may be wrong. The germline V gene encodes CDR1 MNHEY and CDR2 SVGAGI. The CDR3 totals 15 residues. This CDR3 is CASSYRDRGLDEQFF. The CDR3 region has the DNA TGTGCCAGCAGTTACCGGGACAGGGGGCTTGATGAGCAGTTCTTC.

The chain has TRBV12-3 or TRBV12-4 and TRBJ2-3, with D possibly being TRBD1 or TRBD2 (6 bases each). The V end was cut by 5 bases, the J end by 1 base, with 16 bases between. This CDR3 has 16 residues. As DNA, the CDR3 is TGTGCCAGCAGTGCTTACGAGGGGGGACGCACAGATACGCAGTATTTT. Translation: CASSAYEGGRTDTQYF.

This clonotype is a singleton in its sample. The junction differs from germline at one of its ends, possibly a read error. The DNA of the CDR3 is TGTGGCAGCACGGGGCTGGGAGGCAAAAATACGCAGTACTTC. Encoded protein: CGSTGLGGKNTQYF. This chain uses TRBV12-3 or TRBV12-4 with TRBJ2-4, with D possibly matching TRBD2 (6 bases). CDR3 length equals 14 residues.

The chain recombines TRBV6-8 with TRBJ2-4; D possibly corresponds to TRBD2 (5 bases). CDR3 length equals 14 residues. Germline lookup yields CDR1 MNHGY and CDR2 SAAAGT. CDR3 residues: CGGTGMSGKDTQYF. In nucleotides, the CDR3 is TGTGGCGGCACGGGGATGAGCGGCAAAGACACGCAGTACTTC.

With respect to this clonotype: The conserved phenylalanine or tryptophan is not found at the CDR3 terminus, so this likely reflects a read error. The DNA is left out, because the CDR3 cannot be placed on it with certainty; the CDR3 is given as TCRdb lists it. The rearrangement links TRBV12-3 or TRBV12-4 to TRBJ2-5. Ends included, the CDR3 has 13 residues. The CDR3 protein is CASSPGRGETRHL.

In regard to this clonotype: At one end the junction does not follow the germline gene, possibly because of a read error. This chain uses TRBV7-3 with TRBJ2-4; D could derive from TRBD1 or TRBD2 (5 bases each). The CDR3 has 14 amino acids. The germline V gene encodes CDR1 SGHTA and CDR2 FQGTGA. The CDR3 loop is CASSGLGAKDIQYF. The DNA of the CDR3 is TGTGCCAGCTCGGGGCTGGGAGCCAAAGACATTCAGTACTTC. The full variable domain, rest sourced from reference TRBV7-3 and TRBJ2-4, is GAGVSQTPSNKVTEKGKYVELRCDPISGHTALYWYRQSLGQGPEFLIYFQGTGAADDSGLPNDRFFAVRPEGSVSTLKIQRTERGDSAVYLCASSGLGAKDIQYFGAGTRLSVL.

Points on this clonotype: Germline is not matched at one junction end, which may reflect a read error. The chain employs TRBV7-7 and TRBJ2-2, with a possible D match to TRBD2 (6 bases). The assigned J gene may be wrong: the sequence end matches TRBJ2-3 better. The CDR3 spans 17 residues. Germline V gives CDR1 SSHAT, CDR2 FNYEAQ (reference sequence). Here the CDR3 DNA reads TGTGCTAGCAGCTGGCACTCCGGGACTGTGAGCACCGAGACGCAGTATTTT. It translates to CASSWHSGTVSTETQYF.

The DNA of the CDR3 is TGTGCCAGCAGCTTAGCGGGAGGAACCCCCCAAGAGACCCAGTACTTC. Translating gives CASSLAGGTPQETQYF. The chain is built from TRBV7-6 and TRBJ2-5; tentative D call: TRBD2 (6 bases). V lost 0 bases and J 1 base, leaving 12 bases between the germline ends. The CDR3 runs to 16 residues. CDR1 is SGHVS and CDR2 is FNYEAQ in the germline V gene.

The rearrangement joins TRBV6-2 or TRBV6-3 to TRBJ2-1, with 8 positions matching TRBD2. The DNA end is a closer match to TRBJ2-5, so the J assignment may be wrong. The CDR3 sequence is 11 residues long. The germline CDR1 and CDR2 sequences are MNHEY and SVGEGT. Written as DNA, the CDR3 is TGTGCCAGCAGTTCGGGGGGGAACCAGTACTTC. It translates to CASSSGGNQYF.

Ten or more counts support this clonotype. The gene calls are TRBV7-8 and TRBJ2-1; 9 bases align to TRBD2. The CDR3 has 16 residues. Trimming cost V 1 base and J 1 base; bases outside gene matches: 2. From germline, CDR1 is SGHVS and CDR2 FQNEAQ. Here the CDR3 DNA reads TGTGCCAGCAGCTTAGGAGCGGGAGGATCCTACAATGAGCAGTTCTTC. Translation gives CASSLGAGGSYNEQFF.

To note about this clonotype: The junction departs from germline at one end; a sequencing error may be responsible. The V gene is TRBV7-2, the J gene TRBJ2-3; D is perhaps TRBD1 or TRBD2 (5 bases each). Per the germline V gene, CDR1 is SGHTA and CDR2 is FQGNSA. The CDR3 totals 15 residues. Written as DNA, the CDR3 is TGTGCCAGCGGCTTCGGGGACCAAGCCGGGGATACCCAGTATTTT. Translated: CASGFGDQAGDTQYF. The whole variable domain, remainder taken from reference TRBV7-2 and TRBJ2-3, is GAGVSQSPSNKVTEKGKDVELRCDPISGHTALYWYRQSLGQGLEFLIYFQGNSAPDKSGLPSDRFSAERTGGSVSTLTIQRTQQEDSAVYLCASGFGDQAGDTQYFGPGTRLTVL.

The V and J genes are TRBV7-3 and TRBJ2-2; 9 bases match TRBD1. CDR1 SGHTA and CDR2 FQGTGA come from the germline V gene. The ends lost 7 bases at V and 4 bases at J; junction bases unmatched: 10. This CDR3 is 16 amino acids long. Here the CDR3 reads CASTPSGQGSTGELFF. In nucleotides, the CDR3 is TGTGCCAGCACCCCATCAGGACAGGGGAGCACCGGGGAGCTGTTTTTT.

This clonotype has just a few counts. This chain links TRBV6-2 or TRBV6-3 with TRBJ2-4; 8 positions agree with TRBD2. This CDR3 has 15 residues. Trimming at V came to 6 bases and at J to 13 bases, leaving 17 bases not matched to a gene. Germline V gene lookup returns CDR1 MNHEY and CDR2 SVGEGT. For the CDR3, the DNA is TGTGCCAGCAGGGAGGTGGGCGGGGGGACTAATGAGCAGTACTTC. It yields the protein CASREVGGGTNEQYF.

This clonotype is medium-sized in the sample. This chain joins TRBV11-2 and TRBJ1-1; 10 bases agree with TRBD1. This CDR3 spans 18 amino acids. Per the germline V gene, CDR1 is SGHAT and CDR2 is FQNNGV. Trimming removed 1 base from V and 4 bases from J; junction bases left unmatched: 12. The CDR3 reads CASSLAPKPGQGCTEAFF. Here the CDR3 DNA reads TGTGCCAGCAGCTTAGCCCCTAAACCGGGACAGGGGTGCACTGAAGCTTTCTTT.

The rearrangement uses TRBV12-3 or TRBV12-4 and TRBJ2-1, with TRBD1 identical over 9 bases. With V trimmed by 7 bases and J by 4 bases, 5 bases remained unmatched. CDR3 size: 14 residues. The CDR3: CASTLDRGYNEQFF. As DNA, the CDR3 is TGTGCCAGCACCTTGGACAGGGGTTACAATGAGCAGTTCTTC.

With regard to this clonotype: The junction does not match germline at one end; this may be a read error. The gene calls are TRBV7-8 and TRBJ2-3; D is possibly TRBD2 (7 bases). The CDR3 runs to 15 residues. CDR1 is SGHVS, CDR2 FQNEAQ, per germline. DNA of the CDR3: TGTGCCAGCAGCTTGGTCCGGGGGGCCAAAAACACTCAGTACTTT. Residues: CASSLVRGAKNTQYF.

Concerning this clonotype: At one boundary the junction diverges from the germline segment, which might be a read error. The chain uses TRBV12-3 or TRBV12-4 and TRBJ2-3, with D hard to call. This CDR3 is built from 13 residues. The DNA of the CDR3 is TGTGCCAGCGGGTCTAGTGACACAGAGACGCAGTATTTC. Translated: CASGSSDTETQYF.

This clonotype showed up just a few times. V gene TRBV11-2 combines with J gene TRBJ2-3; the D is unclear. The V end lost 5 bases, the J end lost 9 bases, and 9 bases lay between the germline ends. CDR1 is SGHAT, CDR2 FQNNGV, per germline. This CDR3 is 11 amino acids long. The CDR3: CASSHRGTQYF. The CDR3 DNA follows: TGTGCCAGCAGCCATAGAGGAACGCAGTATTTT.

The V call is TRBV5-1, the J call TRBJ2-4; TRBD1 matches at 9 bases. With 4 bases clipped from V and 13 bases from J, the junction kept 27 bases outside the gene matches. CDR1 is SGHRS and CDR2 is YFSETQ in the germline V gene. This CDR3 spans 19 amino acids. The CDR3 region has the DNA TGCGCCAGCAGCGCCGAAACGGGGACAGGGCTCTTAGCCAAAGAGATCCAGTACTTC. This codes for CASSAETGTGLLAKEIQYF.

The V call is TRBV7-2, the J call TRBJ2-3; TRBD1 or TRBD2 may be the D gene (5 bases each). Trimming removed 0 bases from V and 0 bases from J, with 10 bases in between. The CDR3 contains 16 residues. The V gene's germline CDR1 is SGHTA and CDR2 FQGNSA. CDR3: CASSLARGASTDTQYF. The CDR3 DNA follows: TGTGCCAGCAGCTTAGCGAGGGGAGCAAGCACAGATACGCAGTATTTT.

To note about this clonotype: The junction departs from the called germline gene at one end, perhaps through a read error. The V and J genes are TRBV11-3 and TRBJ2-3; TRBD1 matches at 10 bases. The CDR3 covers 17 residues. Looked up from germline, CDR1 is SGHNT and CDR2 is YENEEA. The CDR3 coding sequence is TGTGCCAGCTGCTTGGGAGCCGGGACAGGGGACCTAGATACGCAGTATTTT. Translation gives CASCLGAGTGDLDTQYF. The full variable domain, with the rest looked up from reference TRBV11-3 and TRBJ2-3, is EAGVVQSPRYKIIEKKQPVAFWCNPISGHNTLYWYLQNLGQGPELLIRYENEEAVDDSQLPKDRFSAERLKGVDSTLKIQPAELGDSAVYLCASCLGAGTGDLDTQYFGPGTRLTVL.

In regard to this clonotype: The junction differs from germline at one of its ends, possibly a read error. The chain links TRBV12-3 or TRBV12-4 to TRBJ2-3; the D gene could be TRBD1 or TRBD2 (6 bases each). The CDR3 is 15 amino acids. The DNA for the CDR3 is TGTGCCCGGGGGCTCCAGGCGGCGAGCACAGATGCGCAGTATTTT. Translating gives CARGLQAASTDAQYF.

J is TRBJ2-4 and V is TRBV12-3 or TRBV12-4; the D gene is possibly TRBD2 (5 bases). The CDR3 length is 16 residues. Deletions cut 5 bases from V and 12 bases from J, with 26 bases between. CDR3: CASSITRRWATDTQYF. Here the CDR3 DNA reads TGTGCCAGCAGTATTACTAGGCGGTGGGCCACAGATACTCAGTACTTC.